Sequencing of this T cell receptor beta chain was carried out in a study of post-analysis software for immune sequencing data. Study in general: Relapsing-remitting, secondary progressive and progressive-relapsing multiple sclerosis courses were included.

This CDR3 contains 16 residues. The germline V and J ends were trimmed by 2 bases and 5 bases, with 15 bases remaining between them. The V gene's germline CDR1 is MNHEY and CDR2 SVGAGI. The study's findings and limits: Versus controls, multiple sclerosis patients showed significantly lower diversity (normalized Chao1). Analysis by F measure revealed that same-batch samples clustered strongly together. The study found TRBV5-6, TRBV5-1 and TRBV20-1 among four to six TRBV segments more frequent in patients than controls.

The TCR beta cDNA libraries contained unique molecular identifiers. T cells numbering roughly 1 to 11 million yielded cDNA molecules that totaled some 500,000. TCRdb independently ran MiXCR on the PCR reads; one entry per CDR3 protein. The sample has hundreds of thousands of distinct CDR3 sequences, approximately 42% seen once. As to this clonotype: Its matching antigen is unknown.

The sequencing input was blood. The chain recombines TRBV6-5 with TRBJ2-2; a possible D gene is TRBD2 (6 bases). The clonotype originates from a girl aged 2-15 years with multiple sclerosis. Here the CDR3 DNA reads TGTGCCAGCAGTTACCCGACTCGAGGAGGGACCGGGGAGCTGTTTTTT. Protein product: CASSYPTRGGTGELFF.